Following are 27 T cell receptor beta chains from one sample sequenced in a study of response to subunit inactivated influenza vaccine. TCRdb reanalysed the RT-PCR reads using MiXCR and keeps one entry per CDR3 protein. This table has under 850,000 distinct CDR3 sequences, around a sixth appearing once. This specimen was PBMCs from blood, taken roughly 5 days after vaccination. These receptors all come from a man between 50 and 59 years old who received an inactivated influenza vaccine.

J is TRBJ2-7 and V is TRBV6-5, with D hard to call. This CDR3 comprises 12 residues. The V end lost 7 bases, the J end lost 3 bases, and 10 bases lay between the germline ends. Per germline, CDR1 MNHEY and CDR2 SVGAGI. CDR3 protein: CASKKADYEQYF. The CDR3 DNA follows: TGTGCCAGCAAAAAGGCCGACTACGAGCAGTACTTC.

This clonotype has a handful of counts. The DNA for the CDR3 is TGCAGCGTTGAAGAAGGGGAAGTCGGGTCCGTTATGGGGACCCAGTACTTC. Residues: CSVEEGEVGSVMGTQYF. This rearrangement joins TRBV29-1 to TRBJ2-5; maybe TRBD1 (5 bases). CDR1 is SQVTM and CDR2 is ANQGSEA in the germline V gene. The ends were cut back, 0 bases at V and 7 bases at J, with 24 bases in the middle. The CDR3 runs to 17 residues.

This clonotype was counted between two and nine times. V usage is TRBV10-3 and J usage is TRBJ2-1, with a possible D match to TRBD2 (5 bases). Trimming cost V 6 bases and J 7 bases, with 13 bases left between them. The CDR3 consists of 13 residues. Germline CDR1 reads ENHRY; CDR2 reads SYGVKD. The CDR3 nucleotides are TGTGCCATCAGGGGAGAGGTCAGGAATGAGCAGTTCTTC. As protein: CAIRGEVRNEQFF.

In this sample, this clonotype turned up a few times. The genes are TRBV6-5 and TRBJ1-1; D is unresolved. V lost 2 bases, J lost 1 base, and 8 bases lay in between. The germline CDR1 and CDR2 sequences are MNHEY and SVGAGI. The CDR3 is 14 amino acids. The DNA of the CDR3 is TGTGCCAGCAGTTACGAACGGGCGAACACTGAAGCTTTCTTT. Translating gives CASSYERANTEAFF.

The CDR3 sequence is CASSQATGERQFF. The CDR3 nucleotides read TGTGCCAGCAGCCAGGCCACAGGGGAAAGGCAGTTCTTC. The chain couples TRBV4-2 to TRBJ2-1, with 7 positions matching TRBD1. Germline lookup yields CDR1 LGHNA and CDR2 YNFKEQ. The CDR3 runs to 13 residues. V lost 3 bases, J lost 12 bases, and 8 bases stayed unmatched.

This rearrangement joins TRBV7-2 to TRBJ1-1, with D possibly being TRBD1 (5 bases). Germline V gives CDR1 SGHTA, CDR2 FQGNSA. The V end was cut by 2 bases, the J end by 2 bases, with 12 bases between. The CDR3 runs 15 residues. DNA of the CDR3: TGTGCCAGCAGCTTAACAGGTTATTCAAACACTGAAGCTTTCTTT. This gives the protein CASSLTGYSNTEAFF.

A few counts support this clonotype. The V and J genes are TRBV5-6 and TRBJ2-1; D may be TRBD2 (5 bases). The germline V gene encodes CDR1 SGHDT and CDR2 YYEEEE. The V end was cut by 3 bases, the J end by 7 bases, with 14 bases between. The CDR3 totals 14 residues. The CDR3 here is CASSSGGRGNEQFF. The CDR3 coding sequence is TGTGCCAGCAGCTCTGGTGGCCGCGGGAATGAGCAGTTCTTC.

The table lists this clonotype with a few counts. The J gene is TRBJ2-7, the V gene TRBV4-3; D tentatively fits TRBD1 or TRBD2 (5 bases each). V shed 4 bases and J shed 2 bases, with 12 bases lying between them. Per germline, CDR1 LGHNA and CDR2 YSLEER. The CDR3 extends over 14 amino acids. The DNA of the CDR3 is TGCGCCAGCAGCCTGGGACCTACCGCCTACGAGCAGTACTTC. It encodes CASSLGPTAYEQYF.

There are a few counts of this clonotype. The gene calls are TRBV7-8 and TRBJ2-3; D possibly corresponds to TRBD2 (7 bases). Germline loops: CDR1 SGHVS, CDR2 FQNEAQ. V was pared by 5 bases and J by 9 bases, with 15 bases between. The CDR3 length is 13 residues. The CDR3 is CASSRGGVGTQYF. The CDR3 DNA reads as TGTGCCAGCAGCCGCGGGGGCGTGGGGACGCAGTATTTT.

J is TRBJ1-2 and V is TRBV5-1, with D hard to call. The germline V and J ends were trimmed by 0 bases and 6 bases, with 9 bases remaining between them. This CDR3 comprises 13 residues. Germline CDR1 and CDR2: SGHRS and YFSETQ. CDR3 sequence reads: CASSLGPGNGYTF. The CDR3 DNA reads TGCGCCAGCAGCTTGGGGCCCGGGAATGGCTACACCTTC.

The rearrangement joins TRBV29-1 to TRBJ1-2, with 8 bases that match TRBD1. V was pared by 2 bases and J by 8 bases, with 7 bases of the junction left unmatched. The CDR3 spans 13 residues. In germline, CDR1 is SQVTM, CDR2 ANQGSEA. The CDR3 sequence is CSVEKMTGDGYTF. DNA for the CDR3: TGCAGCGTTGAAAAAATGACAGGGGACGGCTACACCTTC. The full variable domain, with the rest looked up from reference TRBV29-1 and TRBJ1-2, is SAVISQKPSRDICQRGTSLTIQCQVDSQVTMMFWYRQQPGQSLTLIATANQGSEATYESGFVIDKFPISRPNLTFSTLTVSNMSPEDSSIYLCSVEKMTGDGYTFGSGTRLTVV.

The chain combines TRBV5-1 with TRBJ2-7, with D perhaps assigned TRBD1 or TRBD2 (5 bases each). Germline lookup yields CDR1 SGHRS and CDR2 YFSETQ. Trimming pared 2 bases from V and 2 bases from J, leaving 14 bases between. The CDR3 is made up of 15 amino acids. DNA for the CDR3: TGCGCCAGCAGCTTAAAGGGGACCAATACCTACGAGCAGTACTTC. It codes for CASSLKGTNTYEQYF. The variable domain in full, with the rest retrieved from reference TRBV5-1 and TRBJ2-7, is KAGVTQTPRYLIKTRGQQVTLSCSPISGHRSVSWYQQTPGQGLQFLFEYFSETQRNKGNFPGRFSGRQFSNSRSEMNVSTLELGDSALYLCASSLKGTNTYEQYFGPGTRLTVT.

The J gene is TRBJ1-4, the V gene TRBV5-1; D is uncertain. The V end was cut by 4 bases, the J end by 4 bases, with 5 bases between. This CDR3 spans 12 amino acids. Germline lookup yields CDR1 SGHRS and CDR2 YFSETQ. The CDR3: CASSKGNEKLFF. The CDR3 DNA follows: TGCGCCAGCAGCAAGGGTAATGAAAAACTGTTTTTT.

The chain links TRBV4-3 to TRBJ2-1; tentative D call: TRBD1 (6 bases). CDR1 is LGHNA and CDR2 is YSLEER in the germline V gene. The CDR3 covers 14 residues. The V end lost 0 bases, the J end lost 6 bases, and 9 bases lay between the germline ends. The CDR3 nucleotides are TGCGCCAGCAGCCAAGATCTCAGGGGCAATGAGCAGTTCTTC. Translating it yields CASSQDLRGNEQFF.

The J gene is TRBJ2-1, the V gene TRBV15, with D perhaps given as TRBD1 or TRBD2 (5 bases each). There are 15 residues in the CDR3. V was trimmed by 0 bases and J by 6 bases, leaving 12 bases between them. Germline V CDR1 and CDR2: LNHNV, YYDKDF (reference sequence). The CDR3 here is CATSRDRRGTNEQFF. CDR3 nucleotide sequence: TGTGCCACCAGCAGAGATCGTCGTGGGACCAATGAGCAGTTCTTC. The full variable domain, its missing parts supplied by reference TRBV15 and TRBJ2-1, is DAMVIQNPRYQVTQFGKPVTLSCSQTLNHNVMYWYQQKSSQAPKLLFHYYDKDFNNEADTPDNFQSRRPNTSFCFLDIRSPGLGDTAMYLCATSRDRRGTNEQFFGPGTRLTVL.

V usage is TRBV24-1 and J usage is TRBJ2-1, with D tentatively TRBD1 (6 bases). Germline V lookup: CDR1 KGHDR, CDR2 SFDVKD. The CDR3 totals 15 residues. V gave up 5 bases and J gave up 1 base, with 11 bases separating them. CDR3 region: CATSGTGTSYNEQFF. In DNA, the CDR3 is TGTGCCACCAGTGGGACCGGGACATCCTACAATGAGCAGTTCTTC.

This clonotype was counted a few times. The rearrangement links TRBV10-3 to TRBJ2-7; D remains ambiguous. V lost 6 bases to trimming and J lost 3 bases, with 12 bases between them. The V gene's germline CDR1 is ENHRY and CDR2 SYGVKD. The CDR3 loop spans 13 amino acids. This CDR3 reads CAISLTVGYEQYF. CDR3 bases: TGTGCCATCAGCCTCACCGTAGGCTACGAGCAGTACTTC.

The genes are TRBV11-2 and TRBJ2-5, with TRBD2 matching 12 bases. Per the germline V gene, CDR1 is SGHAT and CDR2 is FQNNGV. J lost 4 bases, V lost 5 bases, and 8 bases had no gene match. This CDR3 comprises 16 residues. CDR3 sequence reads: CASSRSPGLAGETQYF. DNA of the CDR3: TGTGCCAGCAGCCGTTCGCCGGGACTAGCGGGAGAGACCCAGTACTTC.

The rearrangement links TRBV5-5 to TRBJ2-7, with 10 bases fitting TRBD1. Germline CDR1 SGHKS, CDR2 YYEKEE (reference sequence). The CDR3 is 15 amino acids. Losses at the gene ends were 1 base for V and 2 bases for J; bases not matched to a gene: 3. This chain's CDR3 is CASSLTGQGTYEQYF. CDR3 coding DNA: TGTGCCAGCAGCTTGACGGGACAGGGGACCTACGAGCAGTACTTC.

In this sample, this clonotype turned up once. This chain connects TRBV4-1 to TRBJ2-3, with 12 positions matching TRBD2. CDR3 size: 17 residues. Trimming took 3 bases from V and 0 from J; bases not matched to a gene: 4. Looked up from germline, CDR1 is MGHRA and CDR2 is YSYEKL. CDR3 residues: CASSQTSGGLSTDTQYF. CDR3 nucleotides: TGCGCCAGCAGCCAGACTAGCGGGGGCCTAAGCACAGATACGCAGTATTTT.

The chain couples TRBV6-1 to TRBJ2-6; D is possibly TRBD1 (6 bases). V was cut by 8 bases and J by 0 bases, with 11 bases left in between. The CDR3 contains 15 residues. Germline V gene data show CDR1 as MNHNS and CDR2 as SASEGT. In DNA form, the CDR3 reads TGTGCCAGCTCGACAGGATCCTCTGGGGCCAACGTCCTGACTTTC. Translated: CASSTGSSGANVLTF.

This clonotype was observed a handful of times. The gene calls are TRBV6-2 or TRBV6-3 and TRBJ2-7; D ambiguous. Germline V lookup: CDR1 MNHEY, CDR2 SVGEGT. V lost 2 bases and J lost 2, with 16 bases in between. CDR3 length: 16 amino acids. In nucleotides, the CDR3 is TGTGCCAGCAGTTACCCCAAAGCCCGGTTACCCTACGAGCAGTACTTC. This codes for CASSYPKARLPYEQYF.

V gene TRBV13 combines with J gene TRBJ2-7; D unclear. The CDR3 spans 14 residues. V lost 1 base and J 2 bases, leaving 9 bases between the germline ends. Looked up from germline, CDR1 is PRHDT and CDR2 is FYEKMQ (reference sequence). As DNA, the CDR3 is TGTGCCAGCAGCTTAGAGGGCCACCCCTACGAGCAGTACTTC. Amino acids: CASSLEGHPYEQYF.

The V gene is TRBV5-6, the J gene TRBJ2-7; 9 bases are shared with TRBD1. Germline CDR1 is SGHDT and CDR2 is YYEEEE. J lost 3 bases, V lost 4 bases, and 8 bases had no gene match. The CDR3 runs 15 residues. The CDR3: CASSPLRDRDYEQYF. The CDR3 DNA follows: TGTGCCAGCAGCCCCCTCCGGGACAGGGACTACGAGCAGTACTTC.

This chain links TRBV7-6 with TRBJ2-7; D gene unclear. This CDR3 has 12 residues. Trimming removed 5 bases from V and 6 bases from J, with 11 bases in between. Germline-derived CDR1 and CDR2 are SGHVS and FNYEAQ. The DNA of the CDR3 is TGTGCCAGCAGCCGAGACACTGGCGAGCAGTACTTC. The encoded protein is CASSRDTGEQYF.

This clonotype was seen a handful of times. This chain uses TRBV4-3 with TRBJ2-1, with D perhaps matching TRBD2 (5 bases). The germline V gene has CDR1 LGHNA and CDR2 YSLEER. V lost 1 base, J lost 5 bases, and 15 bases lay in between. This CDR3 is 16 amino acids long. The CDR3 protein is CASSQVRAVGNNEQFF. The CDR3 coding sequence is TGCGCCAGCAGCCAAGTCAGAGCGGTAGGAAACAATGAGCAGTTCTTC.

The chain's CDR3 is CASSQDYQPFRTDTQYF. CDR3 coding DNA: TGCGCCAGCAGCCAAGATTACCAGCCCTTTCGCACAGATACGCAGTATTTT. V is TRBV4-3 and J is TRBJ2-3, with no clear D. There are 17 residues in the CDR3. V shed 0 bases and J shed 1 base, with 14 bases lying between them. The germline V gene encodes CDR1 LGHNA and CDR2 YSLEER.